This T cell receptor beta chain was retrieved from a study of blood T cell repertoires in COVID-19. On the study more broadly: The cDNA or gDNA used as material had been derived from T cells, B-cell-depleted T cells, or PBMCs.

Study processing details: Estimated nucleated cell counts came from reference gene primer amplification. Using immunoSEQ multiplex PCR, the repertoire was profiled, and TCRdb retains in-frame clones only, with some absent. That table furnishes V, J and clone size, whereas the DNA furnished D and trimming. The table lists more than 300,000 clones, 90% to 95% of them singletons, with about 0.83% in the top ten. CDR1 is SGHTA and CDR2 is FQGTGA in the germline V gene. The V end was cut by 0 bases, the J end by 2 bases, with 2 bases between. This CDR3 comprises 13 residues. The participants were between roughly 18 and 90 years old and came from about two dozen US areas. Cohort assignment relied on participant-reported clinical history.

This TCR came from a woman between 35 and 50 years old who had been exposed to COVID-19. The sequenced sample consisted of PBMCs or T cells enriched from blood (not recorded which). V gene TRBV7-3 combines with J gene TRBJ1-3, with D hard to call. The CDR3: CASSLTTGNTIYF. In DNA form, the CDR3 reads TGTGCCAGCAGCTTAACTACTGGAAACACCATATATTTT.